This T cell receptor beta chain is from a study of T cells in Graves' hyperthyroidism and ophthalmopathy. Regarding the study as a whole: In blood, most of the thyroid clonotypes expanded above 0.001 were also present. Stable hyperthyroidism and ophthalmopathy were separated using 13 V-J signatures.

TCR beta CDR3 region amplification was performed from RNA transcripts. The TCR CDR3 first-round RT-PCR relied on the HTBI primer set. TCRdb passed the multiplex PCR reads through MiXCR, listing each CDR3 protein once. The table includes about 740,000 distinct CDR3 sequences, 12% to 15% detected once. Of note for this clonotype: Its antigen is not known.

The sample taken for sequencing was blood. The clonotype was recovered from a woman aged 18-29 years with Graves' hyperthyroidism.

CDR3 in amino acids: CASSMGAGQGYEQYF. The CDR3 DNA is TGTGCCAGTAGTATGGGTGCGGGACAGGGTTACGAGCAGTACTTC. The V and J genes are TRBV19 and TRBJ2-7; 9 bases are shared with TRBD1. Germline CDR1 reads LNHDA; CDR2 reads SQIVND (reference sequence). V trimming: 3 bases; J trimming: 4 bases; junction bases outside the gene matches: 7. This CDR3 region has 15 residues.